These 31 T cell receptor beta chains came from one sample sequenced in a study of technical replicates of blood from a few donors. Profiling relied on immunoSEQ multiplex PCR, and the TCRdb table lists in-frame clones only, not all of them. The table has roughly 60,000 clones, about 88% seen once. Sequenced sample: PBMCs. The receptors here all came from a human donor in good health. Some clones in this sample may be carry-over from other donors' samples.

The chain joins TRBV7-2 to TRBJ2-7, with D possibly matching TRBD2 (7 bases). Germline V lookup: CDR1 SGHTA, CDR2 FQGNSA. V lost 5 bases to trimming and J lost 9 bases, with 17 bases between them. This CDR3 is built from 13 residues. CDR3 residues: CASSPDGGAAQYF. The CDR3 nucleotides are TGTGCCAGCAGCCCGGATGGGGGGGCCGCGCAGTACTTC.

This sequence joins TRBV4-3 and TRBJ2-1; tentatively, D is TRBD2 (5 bases). The CDR3 has 13 residues. V was clipped by 0 bases and J by 10 bases, with 10 bases between them. Per germline, CDR1 LGHNA and CDR2 YSLEER. The CDR3 region is CASSQDRTGEQFF. CDR3 in DNA: TGCGCCAGCAGCCAAGATCGGACGGGGGAGCAGTTCTTC.

The V gene is TRBV27, the J gene TRBJ1-1; D not resolved. CDR1 is MNHEY and CDR2 is SMNVEV in the germline V gene (reference sequence). Trimming stripped 6 bases from V and 5 bases from J, with 25 bases between. This CDR3 has 17 amino acids. CDR3 protein: CASSIGTGGSGRTEAFF. DNA for the CDR3: TGTGCCAGCAGCATTGGAACCGGAGGCTCGGGTCGGACTGAAGCTTTCTTT.

The V gene is TRBV4-3, the J gene TRBJ2-7; 8 bases map to TRBD2. Unmatched junction bases numbered 4, after V lost 3 bases and J lost 0 bases. This CDR3 is 15 amino acids long. Germline CDR1 LGHNA, CDR2 YSLEER. CDR3 region: CASSQKAGVSYEQYF. The CDR3 DNA sequence: TGCGCCAGCAGCCAGAAAGCGGGGGTCTCCTACGAGCAGTACTTC.

The sample holds a few counts of this clone. V gene TRBV7-2 combines with J gene TRBJ2-7; D perhaps matches TRBD1 (6 bases). The CDR3 is 16 amino acids. CDR1 is SGHTA, CDR2 FQGNSA, per germline. V shed 5 bases and J shed 2 bases, with 19 bases lying between them. CDR3 amino acids: CASSRTVAGSTYEQYF. CDR3 sequence (DNA): TGTGCCAGCAGCAGGACAGTGGCGGGTTCCACCTACGAGCAGTACTTC. Supplemented by reference TRBV7-2 and TRBJ2-7, the full variable domain reads GAGVSQSPSNKVTEKGKDVELRCDPISGHTALYWYRQSLGQGLEFLIYFQGNSAPDKSGLPSDRFSAERTGGSVSTLTIQRTQQEDSAVYLCASSRTVAGSTYEQYFGPGTRLTVT.

The chain combines TRBV6-1 with TRBJ1-4, with D perhaps matching TRBD1 (5 bases). Germline assignment: CDR1 MNHNS and CDR2 SASEGT. Trimming left V 1 base short and J 0 bases short, with 12 bases between. The CDR3 is made up of 17 amino acids. CDR3 amino acids: CASSEEVGQATNEKLFF. The DNA for the CDR3 is TGTGCCAGCAGTGAAGAGGTTGGACAAGCAACTAATGAAAAACTGTTTTTT.

The chain employs TRBV6-6 and TRBJ2-7; 9 nucleotides agree with TRBD1. The length of the CDR3 is 14 residues. Per the germline V gene, CDR1 is MNHNY and CDR2 is SVGAGI (reference sequence). Trimming removed 6 bases from V and 2 bases from J; junction bases left unmatched: 5. The chain's CDR3 is CASSWGQGAYEQYF. CDR3 bases: TGTGCCAGCAGCTGGGGACAGGGTGCCTACGAGCAGTACTTC.

The V and J genes are TRBV9 and TRBJ2-3, with 8 bases fitting TRBD2. The CDR3 has 16 amino acids. Germline-derived CDR1 and CDR2 are SGDLS and YYNGEE. V shed 4 bases, J shed 0 bases, and the junction held 7 bases outside the gene matches. The CDR3 sequence is CASSTPTSGSTDTQYF. CDR3 nucleotide sequence: TGTGCCAGCAGCACTCCCACTAGCGGCAGCACAGATACGCAGTATTTT.

This clone is a singleton in its sample. The chain recombines TRBV19 with TRBJ2-2, with D tentatively TRBD2 (6 bases). The CDR3 totals 16 residues. Germline V lookup: CDR1 LNHDA, CDR2 SQIVND (reference sequence). The ends were cut back, 6 bases at V and 6 bases at J, with 20 bases in the middle. The CDR3 is CASRTETRVNAGELFF. The CDR3 bases are TGTGCCAGTAGAACAGAGACTAGGGTGAATGCCGGGGAGCTGTTTTTT.

J is TRBJ1-1 and V is TRBV5-1, with 8 bases identical to TRBD1. Germline CDR1 is SGHRS and CDR2 is YFSETQ. The V gene end was trimmed by 0 bases and the J gene end by 2 bases; junction bases not matched to a gene: 6. The CDR3 spans 16 residues. CDR3 nucleotide sequence: TGCGCCAGCAGCTTGGCGCCGGGACAGGTAAACACTGAAGCTTTCTTT. It specifies CASSLAPGQVNTEAFF. Combining the CDR3 with reference TRBV5-1 and TRBJ1-1 gives the whole variable domain KAGVTQTPRYLIKTRGQQVTLSCSPISGHRSVSWYQQTPGQGLQFLFEYFSETQRNKGNFPGRFSGRQFSNSRSEMNVSTLELGDSALYLCASSLAPGQVNTEAFFGQGTRLTVV.

The V call is TRBV21-1, the J call TRBJ2-3; the table calls TRBD2, which could not be checked here. TRBV21-1 is labeled a pseudogene. This CDR3 contains 19 residues. The CDR3 DNA sequence: TGTGCCAGCAGCAAAAGCAGGGGCAGACTAGCGGGGAAGACAGATACGCAGTATTTT. Translating it yields CASSKSRGRLAGKTDTQYF.

The gene calls are TRBV4-1 and TRBJ2-7; 13 nucleotides match TRBD2. Losses at the gene ends were 5 bases for V and 5 bases for J; bases not matched to a gene: 6. Germline-derived CDR1 and CDR2 are MGHRA and YSYEKL. The CDR3 contains 15 residues. The CDR3 bases are TGCGCCAGCAGCGGACTAGCGGGAGTGAACAACGAGCAGTACTTC. Encoded protein: CASSGLAGVNNEQYF.

This clone was recorded a few times. V gene TRBV6-5 combines with J gene TRBJ2-7, with D perhaps matching TRBD2 (5 bases). The CDR3 has 13 amino acids. CDR1 MNHEY and CDR2 SVGAGI come from the germline V gene. V dropped 3 bases and J dropped 5 bases, with 11 bases sitting between them. CDR3 residues: CASSYQKGDEQYF. The CDR3 DNA reads TGTGCCAGCAGTTATCAGAAGGGAGACGAGCAGTACTTC.

The chain joins TRBV7-3 to TRBJ2-1; no firm D call. V was pared by 5 bases and J by 9 bases, with 14 bases between. This CDR3 region has 13 residues. Germline V CDR1 and CDR2: SGHTA, FQGTGA. The CDR3 nucleotides are TGTGCCAGCAGCCCGCCCCTCGTCGGTGAGCAGTTCTTC. The encoded protein is CASSPPLVGEQFF.

V usage is TRBV19 and J usage is TRBJ2-7; 9 bases fit TRBD2. CDR1 is LNHDA and CDR2 is SQIVND in the germline V gene (reference sequence). The J segment lost 3 bases and the V segment lost 3 bases, leaving 6 bases of the junction unmatched. The CDR3 length is 15 residues. The CDR3 nucleotides are TGTGCCAGTAGTATTGGAGGTAGCGGGAGCTACGAGCAGTACTTC. Its translation: CASSIGGSGSYEQYF.

V is TRBV27 and J is TRBJ1-4; D possibly corresponds to TRBD1 (6 bases). The CDR3 length is 19 residues. The germline V and J ends were trimmed by 3 bases and 10 bases, with 30 bases remaining between them. Germline CDR1 MNHEY, CDR2 SMNVEV (reference sequence). The CDR3 loop reads CASSLGWHLLTGGVRKLFF. CDR3 sequence (DNA): TGTGCCAGCAGTTTGGGGTGGCATCTCTTGACAGGCGGCGTGAGAAAACTGTTTTTT.

J is TRBJ2-7 and V is TRBV7-3; D is uncertain. This CDR3 spans 12 amino acids. Germline loops: CDR1 SGHTA, CDR2 FQGTGA. The ends were cut back, 6 bases at V and 1 base at J, with 7 bases in the middle. CDR3 DNA sequence: TGTGCCAGCAGGGCAGATTCCTACGAGCAGTACTTC. It is translated as CASRADSYEQYF.

The chain recombines TRBV30 with TRBJ1-5; no firm D call. This CDR3 has 13 residues. Germline-derived CDR1 and CDR2 are GTSNPN and SVGIG (reference sequence). V gave up 0 bases and J gave up 4 bases, with 7 bases separating them. CDR3: CAWSVAGNQPQHF. The CDR3 nucleotides are TGTGCCTGGAGTGTTGCGGGGAATCAGCCCCAGCATTTT.

The CDR3: CAISGLSTEAFF. CDR3 DNA: TGTGCCATCAGTGGCTTGAGCACTGAAGCTTTCTTT. The chain uses TRBV10-3 and TRBJ1-1; D gene unclear. V lost 4 bases, J lost 4 bases, and 7 bases lay in between. The CDR3 has 12 residues. Germline V gene lookup returns CDR1 ENHRY and CDR2 SYGVKD.

This chain joins TRBV7-9 and TRBJ2-1; 7 bases fit TRBD2. Trimming removed 2 bases from V and 9 bases from J; junction bases left unmatched: 7. The CDR3 spans 14 residues. Germline CDR1 is SEHNR and CDR2 is FQNEAQ (reference sequence). CDR3 amino acids: CASSLWRERGEQFF. The CDR3, as DNA: TGTGCCAGCAGCTTATGGCGGGAGAGAGGTGAGCAGTTCTTC.

This clone was observed a few times. This sequence joins TRBV5-4 and TRBJ2-2, with D perhaps matching TRBD1 (5 bases). V lost 3 bases to trimming and J lost 8 bases, with 14 bases between them. The CDR3 is 14 amino acids. Germline lookup yields CDR1 SGHNT and CDR2 YYREEE (reference sequence). The CDR3: CASSSQRQPGELFF. The CDR3 nucleotides are TGTGCCAGCAGCTCACAAAGACAGCCGGGGGAGCTGTTTTTT.

This chain uses TRBV7-2 with TRBJ1-5; TRBD1 matches 9 bases. V gave up 4 bases and J gave up 7 bases; unmatched junction bases: 8. The germline V gene encodes CDR1 SGHTA and CDR2 FQGNSA. The CDR3 loop spans 15 amino acids. CDR3 DNA: TGTGCCAGCAGCTCCACCGGGACAGGGTGGCAGCCCCAGCATTTT. This encodes CASSSTGTGWQPQHF. Variable domain in full (rest from reference TRBV7-2 and TRBJ1-5): GAGVSQSPSNKVTEKGKDVELRCDPISGHTALYWYRQSLGQGLEFLIYFQGNSAPDKSGLPSDRFSAERTGGSVSTLTIQRTQQEDSAVYLCASSSTGTGWQPQHFGDGTRLSIL.

This clone was picked up a small number of times. The chain employs TRBV7-8 and TRBJ2-7, with D uncertain. Germline assignment: CDR1 SGHVS and CDR2 FQNEAQ. Trimming shortened V by 0 bases and J by 6 bases, and 18 bases separated the two germline ends. This CDR3 is 16 amino acids long. CDR3 sequence (DNA): TGTGCCAGCAGCTTAGCTAGACGGCTGTCCCGCGGCGAGCAGTACTTC. Translating it yields CASSLARRLSRGEQYF.

The chain uses TRBV27 and TRBJ2-4; 8 bases fit TRBD1. Germline values: CDR1 MNHEY, CDR2 SMNVEV (reference sequence). This CDR3 contains 16 residues. Trimming at V came to 4 bases and at J to 1 base, leaving 6 bases not matched to a gene. The CDR3 spells CASSSGQVLAKNIQYF. In DNA form, the CDR3 reads TGTGCCAGCAGTTCGGGACAGGTTTTGGCCAAAAACATTCAGTACTTC.

A few counts support this clone. The V gene is TRBV29-1, the J gene TRBJ1-2, with TRBD1 matching over 10 bases. Trimming took 4 bases from V and 8 from J; bases not matched to a gene: 4. From germline, CDR1 is SQVTM and CDR2 ANQGSEA. This CDR3 comprises 12 residues. This CDR3 reads CSVGQGAGGYTF. The CDR3, as DNA: TGCAGCGTTGGACAGGGGGCCGGAGGCTACACCTTC.

In this sample, this clone turned up once. V gene TRBV18 combines with J gene TRBJ2-1, with D possibly matching TRBD2 (6 bases). The CDR3 spans 13 residues. V lost 4 bases to trimming and J lost 9 bases, with 13 bases between them. CDR1 is KGHSH and CDR2 is LQKENI in the germline V gene. CDR3: CASSLGLLGEQFF. In DNA, the CDR3 is TGTGCCAGCTCACTCGGACTACTCGGTGAGCAGTTCTTC.

This clone is medium-sized. The chain joins TRBV18 to TRBJ1-2; D is undetermined. V lost 0 bases to trimming and J lost 7 bases, with 9 bases between them. Per germline, CDR1 KGHSH and CDR2 LQKENI. This CDR3 spans 13 amino acids. The DNA of the CDR3 is TGTGCCAGCTCACCACCCGGGGTGAGTGGCTACACCTTC. Residues: CASSPPGVSGYTF.

This chain links TRBV7-2 with TRBJ1-3; 7 bases fit TRBD1. The ends lost 5 bases at V and 4 bases at J; junction bases unmatched: 8. CDR1 SGHTA and CDR2 FQGNSA come from the germline V gene. The CDR3 loop spans 15 amino acids. CDR3 amino acids: CASSPVDRPGNTIYF. DNA of the CDR3: TGTGCCAGCAGCCCTGTGGACAGGCCCGGAAACACCATATATTTT.

This clone turned up a few times. The chain links TRBV7-9 to TRBJ2-7; D is undetermined. Deletions cut 3 bases from V and 5 bases from J, with 14 bases between. The length of the CDR3 is 14 residues. Germline V gene sequence: CDR1 SEHNR, CDR2 FQNEAQ (reference sequence). The CDR3 nucleotides are TGTGCCAGCAGCTTCCCAAGACCAGGCAACGAGCAGTACTTC. Its protein product is CASSFPRPGNEQYF. The full variable domain, rest sourced from reference TRBV7-9 and TRBJ2-7, is DTGVSQNPRHKITKRGQNVTFRCDPISEHNRLYWYRQTLGQGPEFLTYFQNEAQLEKSRLLSDRFSAERPKGSFSTLEIQRTEQGDSAMYLCASSFPRPGNEQYFGPGTRLTVT.

The V and J genes are TRBV7-2 and TRBJ2-3; 16 bases line up with TRBD2. This CDR3 spans 17 amino acids. Germline V gene lookup returns CDR1 SGHTA and CDR2 FQGNSA. Trimming removed 6 bases from V and 3 bases from J; junction bases left unmatched: 6. CDR3 DNA: TGTGCCAGCAGGACGGGACTAGCGGGAGGGCTTACAGATACGCAGTATTTT. Its protein product is CASRTGLAGGLTDTQYF.

Comment on this clone: The junction does not match germline at one end; this may be a read error. This specimen includes other DNA sequences encoding the same CDR3. This rearrangement joins TRBV4-1 to TRBJ1-2; D not certain. The germline CDR1 and CDR2 sequences are MGHRA and YSYEKL. The CDR3 is 12 amino acids. The CDR3: CASSQSNYGYTF. CDR3 sequence (DNA): TGCGCCAGCAGCCAGTCAAACTACGGCTACACCTTC.